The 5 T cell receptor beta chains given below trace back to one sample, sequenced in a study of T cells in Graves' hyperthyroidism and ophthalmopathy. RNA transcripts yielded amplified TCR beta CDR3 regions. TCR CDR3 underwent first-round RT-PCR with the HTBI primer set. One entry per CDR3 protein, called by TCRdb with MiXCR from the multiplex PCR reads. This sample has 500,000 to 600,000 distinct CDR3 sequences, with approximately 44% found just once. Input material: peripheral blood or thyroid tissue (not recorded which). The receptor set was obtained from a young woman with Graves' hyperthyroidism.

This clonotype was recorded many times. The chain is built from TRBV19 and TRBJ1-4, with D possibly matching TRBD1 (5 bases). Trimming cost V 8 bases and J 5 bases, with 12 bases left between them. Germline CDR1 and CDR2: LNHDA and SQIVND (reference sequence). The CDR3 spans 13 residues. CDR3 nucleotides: TGTGCCAGTGAGGGACGGAACAATGAAAAACTGTTTTTT. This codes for CASEGRNNEKLFF.

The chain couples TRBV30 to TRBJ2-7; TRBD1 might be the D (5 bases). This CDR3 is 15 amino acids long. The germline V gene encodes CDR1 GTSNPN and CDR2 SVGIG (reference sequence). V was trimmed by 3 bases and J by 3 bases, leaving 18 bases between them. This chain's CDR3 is CAWRDTLRSGYEQYF. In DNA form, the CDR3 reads TGTGCCTGGAGGGACACCCTCCGATCGGGCTACGAGCAGTACTTC. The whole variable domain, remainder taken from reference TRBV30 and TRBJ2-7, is SQTIHQWPATLVQPVGSPLSLECTVEGTSNPNLYWYRQAAGRGLQLLFYSVGIGQISSEVPQNLSASRPQDRQFILSSKKLLLSDSGFYLCAWRDTLRSGYEQYFGPGTRLTVT.

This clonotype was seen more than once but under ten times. The CDR3 sequence is CASSQDRAGRELFF. In DNA, the CDR3 is TGTGCCAGCAGCCAAGATCGGGCAGGGAGGGAGCTGTTTTTT. This rearrangement joins TRBV5-4 to TRBJ2-2, with a weak D call TRBD1 (5 bases). The V and J ends lost 4 bases and 9 bases respectively, with 16 bases between them. The CDR3 runs to 14 residues. The germline V gene has CDR1 SGHNT and CDR2 YYREEE (reference sequence).

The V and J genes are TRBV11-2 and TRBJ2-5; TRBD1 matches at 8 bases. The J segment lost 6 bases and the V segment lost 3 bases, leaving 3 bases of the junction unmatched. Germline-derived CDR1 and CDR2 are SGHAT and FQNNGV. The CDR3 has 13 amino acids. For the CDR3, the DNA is TGTGCCAGCAGCTTTGACAGGGGCCAGACCCAGTACTTC. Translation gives CASSFDRGQTQYF.

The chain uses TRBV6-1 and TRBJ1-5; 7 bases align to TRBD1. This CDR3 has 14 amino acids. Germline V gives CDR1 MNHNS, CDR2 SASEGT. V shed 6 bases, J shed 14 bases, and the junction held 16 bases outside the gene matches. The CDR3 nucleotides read TGTGCCAGCAGAAAAGTCGGGACAGCTGTCTACGAGCATTTT. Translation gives CASRKVGTAVYEHF.